These 17 T cell receptor beta chains originate from one sample sequenced in a study of blood T cell repertoires in COVID-19. TCRdb's table, derived via immunoSEQ multiplex PCR, lists solely in-frame clones and lacks some. In the table there are nearly 250,000 clones, around four fifths of which are singletons. Sequencing used peripheral blood. The receptor set was obtained from a woman of 80 years or more with acute or convalescent COVID-19.

The chain is built from TRBV10-3 and TRBJ2-3; D not resolved. CDR1 and CDR2 from the germline V gene are ENHRY and SYGVKD. This CDR3 is 15 amino acids long. V was shortened by 6 bases and J by 4 bases, with 17 bases between the two germline ends. In DNA form, the CDR3 reads TGTGCCATCAGCGATAGACACAGCCGGTCAGATACGCAGTATTTT. It translates to CAISDRHSRSDTQYF.

The rearrangement joins TRBV5-1 to TRBJ1-1; 8 bases match TRBD1. Germline V gene data show CDR1 as SGHRS and CDR2 as YFSETQ. This CDR3 region has 16 residues. V lost 0 bases to trimming and J lost 5 bases; unmatched junction nucleotides: 9. DNA for the CDR3: TGCGCCAGCAGCTTGGGGGACAGGCTCCGAGGTACTGAAGCTTTCTTT. Protein: CASSLGDRLRGTEAFF.

The chain employs TRBV18 and TRBJ2-7; the D gene is possibly TRBD1 (6 bases). The CDR3 contains 16 residues. Germline V gene sequence: CDR1 KGHSH, CDR2 LQKENI. Deletions cut 6 bases from V and 3 bases from J, with 21 bases between. The CDR3 sequence is CASSSITGTRGYEQYF. In DNA, the CDR3 is TGTGCCAGCTCGTCTATAACCGGGACAAGGGGCTACGAGCAGTACTTC.

This clone is a singleton in its sample. This chain connects TRBV5-4 to TRBJ1-2; D gene ambiguous. The length of the CDR3 is 14 residues. Trimming pared 7 bases from V and 3 bases from J, leaving 16 bases between. CDR1 is SGHNT, CDR2 YYREEE, per germline (reference sequence). CDR3 protein: CASGPGGRDYGYTF. The CDR3 region has the DNA TGTGCCAGCGGCCCCGGTGGGAGGGACTATGGCTACACCTTC. Full variable domain (remainder filled in from reference TRBV5-4 and TRBJ1-2): ETGVTQSPTHLIKTRGQQVTLRCSSQSGHNTVSWYQQALGQGPQFIFQYYREEENGRGNFPPRFSGLQFPNYSSELNVNALELDDSALYLCASGPGGRDYGYTFGSGTRLTVV.

This chain joins TRBV7-3 and TRBJ2-1, with D hard to call. There are 13 residues in the CDR3. CDR1 is SGHTA and CDR2 is FQGTGA in the germline V gene. The V gene lost 2 bases and the J gene lost 7 bases, with 9 bases spanning the gap. CDR3 residues: CASSLSLANEQFF. CDR3 in DNA: TGTGCCAGCAGCTTATCCTTGGCTAATGAGCAGTTCTTC.

The CDR3 nucleotides are TGTGCCAGCAGCGTGGACAGCAGAAATGAAAAACTGTTTTTT. Its protein is CASSVDSRNEKLFF. The gene calls are TRBV7-8 and TRBJ1-4; weak D call: TRBD1 (6 bases). This CDR3 is 14 amino acids long. The germline gives CDR1 SGHVS, CDR2 FQNEAQ. The germline V and J ends were trimmed by 5 bases and 5 bases, with 12 bases remaining between them.

The genes are TRBV9 and TRBJ1-5; TRBD1 is a possible D gene (5 bases). Trimming took 0 bases from V and 1 from J, leaving 17 bases between them. Germline CDR1 and CDR2: SGDLS and YYNGEE. The CDR3 covers 18 residues. This CDR3 is CASSVGFRQGNSNQPQHF. The CDR3 region has the DNA TGTGCCAGCAGCGTAGGTTTTCGCCAGGGTAACAGCAATCAGCCCCAGCATTTT.

The gene calls are TRBV2 and TRBJ2-5, with TRBD2 matching over 11 bases. Germline trimming cut 7 bases from V and 5 bases from J; bases unmatched to any gene: 6. The CDR3 sequence is 14 residues long. Germline CDR1 and CDR2: SNHLY and FYNNEI. CDR3 sequence (DNA): TGTGCCAGCAAGCCGGGACTAGCGGCCGAGACCCAGTACTTC. Encoded protein: CASKPGLAAETQYF.

The chain carries TRBV6-5 and TRBJ1-1; D is uncertain. This CDR3 spans 11 amino acids. Germline V gives CDR1 MNHEY, CDR2 SVGAGI. V lost 3 bases to trimming and J lost 10 bases, with 9 bases between them. The CDR3 reads CASSYNFVAFF. The CDR3 bases are TGTGCCAGCAGTTATAATTTTGTAGCTTTCTTT.

This rearrangement joins TRBV11-2 to TRBJ1-2, with 7 bases lining up with TRBD1. CDR3 length equals 15 residues. Germline CDR1 reads SGHAT; CDR2 reads FQNNGV. Trimming cost V 5 bases and J 7 bases; bases outside gene matches: 13. This CDR3 is CASSIRLDRVVGYTF. The CDR3, as DNA: TGTGCCAGCAGCATACGGCTCGACAGGGTGGTTGGCTACACCTTC.

The genes are TRBV2 and TRBJ2-5; D is possibly TRBD1 (6 bases). Per germline, CDR1 SNHLY and CDR2 FYNNEI. The CDR3 contains 14 residues. The V and J ends lost 4 bases and 4 bases respectively, with 13 bases between them. The CDR3 is CASSGPGARETQYF. CDR3 nucleotide sequence: TGTGCCAGCAGTGGGCCAGGGGCGAGAGAGACCCAGTACTTC.

This clone was seen just once. The chain joins TRBV7-2 to TRBJ2-5; TRBD1 matches 7 bases. Looked up from germline, CDR1 is SGHTA and CDR2 is FQGNSA. After removal of 3 bases from V and 3 bases from J, the junction contained 4 bases not matched to a gene. The CDR3 has 14 residues. As DNA, the CDR3 is TGTGCCAGCAGCTTTCCCACAGGGGAAGAGACCCAGTACTTC. It codes for CASSFPTGEETQYF.

The count of this clone is one. V and J are TRBV18 and TRBJ2-5; 7 nucleotides line up with TRBD1. After removal of 2 bases from V and 4 bases from J, the junction contained 4 bases not matched to a gene. This CDR3 spans 14 amino acids. Looked up from germline, CDR1 is KGHSH and CDR2 is LQKENI. The CDR3 bases are TGTGCCAGCTCACCAGACAGGGTTAGAGAGACCCAGTACTTC. This codes for CASSPDRVRETQYF.

The V gene is TRBV29-1, the J gene TRBJ2-3, with 10 nucleotides matching TRBD2. This CDR3 contains 16 residues. CDR1 and CDR2 from the germline V gene are SQVTM and ANQGSEA. The ends lost 2 bases at V and 5 bases at J; junction bases unmatched: 10. CDR3 protein: CSVEKGLAGVLDTQYF. The CDR3 region has the DNA TGCAGCGTTGAAAAGGGGCTAGCGGGAGTATTAGATACGCAGTATTTT.

V and J are TRBV7-9 and TRBJ1-6; 9 bases line up with TRBD1. The CDR3 has 19 amino acids. With 5 bases clipped from V and 0 bases from J, the junction kept 11 bases outside the gene matches. The germline gives CDR1 SEHNR, CDR2 FQNEAQ (reference sequence). The CDR3 loop is CASSPGTGRASSYNSPLHF. CDR3 in DNA: TGTGCCAGCAGCCCCGGGACAGGGAGGGCAAGCTCCTATAATTCACCCCTCCACTTT. The full variable domain, in which reference TRBV7-9 and TRBJ1-6 provide the parts outside the CDR3, is DTGVSQNPRHKITKRGQNVTFRCDPISEHNRLYWYRQTLGQGPEFLTYFQNEAQLEKSRLLSDRFSAERPKGSFSTLEIQRTEQGDSAMYLCASSPGTGRASSYNSPLHFGNGTRLTVT.

The V gene is TRBV5-6, the J gene TRBJ2-5; tentatively, D is TRBD2 (5 bases). Germline V lookup: CDR1 SGHDT, CDR2 YYEEEE. The CDR3 runs 12 residues. Deletions cut 0 bases from V and 5 bases from J, with 5 bases between. CDR3 amino acids: CASSLGRETQYF. The CDR3, as DNA: TGTGCCAGCAGCTTGGGGAGGGAGACCCAGTACTTC.

Only one count was recorded for this clone. This chain joins TRBV19 and TRBJ2-5; 9 bases agree with TRBD2. The CDR3 length is 13 residues. Germline CDR1 and CDR2: LNHDA and SQIVND (reference sequence). V was pared by 6 bases and J by 4 bases, with 3 bases of the junction left unmatched. CDR3 in amino acids: CASRRSGGETQYF. The CDR3 DNA is TGTGCCAGTAGGCGTAGCGGGGGAGAGACCCAGTACTTC.